This TCR beta chain was identified during a study of blood T cell repertoires in COVID-19. Study details: COVID-19 samples from acute and convalescent phases originated in the United States, Italy and Spain.

TCRdb's table, derived via immunoSEQ multiplex PCR, lists solely in-frame clones and lacks some. This table holds 200,000 or so clones, approximately 92% found once. The V end was cut by 2 bases, the J end by 1 base, with 8 bases between. Germline-derived CDR1 and CDR2 are MNHEY and SMNVEV (reference sequence). The CDR3 sequence is 14 residues long. Sequencing was carried out using PBMCs or T cells enriched from blood (not recorded which). This chain uses TRBV27 with TRBJ1-1; D call uncertain. The TCR originated in a woman under 30 in a cohort exposed to, infected with or recovered from COVID-19 (not recorded which). The CDR3 region has the DNA TGTGCCAGCAGTTTAGTCGCGGGGAACACTGAAGCTTTCTTT. This codes for CASSLVAGNTEAFF.